Detailed here is one TCR beta chain. The data derive from a study of memory CD4+ T cells and cytomegalovirus serostatus. Study overall: This sample comes from healthy Belgian adults, under 10 CMV seropositive, around 26 seronegative.

The sort gate was single viable CD3+CD4+CD8-CD45RO+ cells for memory CD4+ T cells. Donors' CMV status reflects serum IgG against pp150, pp28, p38, p52. Positive selection with CD4 microbeads enriched total CD4+ T cells. Germline loops: CDR1 KGHSH, CDR2 LQKENI. The CDR3 consists of 16 residues. Losses at the gene ends were 1 base for V and 1 base for J; bases not matched to a gene: 6. The repertoire was sequenced with immunoSEQ multiplex PCR; TCRdb's copy has only in-frame clones and lacks some. The data hold approximately 46,000 clones, with more than 60% observed a single time. The chain carries TRBV18 and TRBJ1-1; 7 nucleotides match TRBD1. Sequencing was performed on memory CD4+ T cells from blood. This sequence was found in an adult in good health and CMV-seronegative. The CDR3, as DNA: TGTGCCAGCTCACCACGGCCAGGGGGTGCGAACACTGAAGCTTTCTTT. This sequence encodes CASSPRPGGANTEAFF.